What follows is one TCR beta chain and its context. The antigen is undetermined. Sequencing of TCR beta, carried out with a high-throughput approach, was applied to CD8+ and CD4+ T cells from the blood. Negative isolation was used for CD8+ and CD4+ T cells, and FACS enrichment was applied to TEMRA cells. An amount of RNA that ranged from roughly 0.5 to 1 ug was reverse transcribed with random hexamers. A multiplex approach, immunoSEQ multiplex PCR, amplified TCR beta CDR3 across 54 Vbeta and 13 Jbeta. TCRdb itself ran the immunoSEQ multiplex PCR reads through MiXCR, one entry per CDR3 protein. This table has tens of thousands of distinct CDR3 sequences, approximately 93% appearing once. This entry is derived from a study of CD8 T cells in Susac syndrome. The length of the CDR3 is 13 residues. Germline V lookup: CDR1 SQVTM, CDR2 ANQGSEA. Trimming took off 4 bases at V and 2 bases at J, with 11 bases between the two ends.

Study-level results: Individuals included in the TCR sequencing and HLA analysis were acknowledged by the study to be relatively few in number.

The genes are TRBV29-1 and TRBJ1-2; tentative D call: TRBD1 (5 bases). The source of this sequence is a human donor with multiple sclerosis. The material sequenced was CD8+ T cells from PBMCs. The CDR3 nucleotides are TGCAGCGTTGCCGAACAGGTGAACTATGGCTACACCTTC. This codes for CSVAEQVNYGYTF.